These 27 T cell receptor beta chains were all obtained from the same sample, sequenced in a study of a mutant IDH1 vaccine in newly diagnosed glioma. TCRdb's copy holds only in-frame clones and misses some; the assay was immunoSEQ multiplex PCR. The data contain some 30,000 clones, around 89% of them singletons. Time point in this sample: week 11, during vaccination. Vaccine doses each comprised 300 ug of mutant IDH1 20-mer peptide, with topical imiquimod. Which antigens these TCRs recognize remains unknown. The material was PBMCs, obtained from a glioma patient whose treatment included an IDH1 peptide vaccine. The source of these receptors is a man between 18 and 35 years old with glioma.

In this sample, this clone turned up once. This chain links TRBV7-9 with TRBJ1-1; unclear D gene. CDR3 length: 13 residues. Germline V lookup: CDR1 SEHNR, CDR2 FQNEAQ (reference sequence). V dropped 6 bases and J dropped 1 base, with 9 bases sitting between them. The CDR3 nucleotides read TGTGCCAGCAGTCCCATGGGGAACACTGAAGCTTTCTTT. Its protein product is CASSPMGNTEAFF.

The V gene is TRBV30, the J gene TRBJ2-3; D might be TRBD2 (6 bases). This CDR3 is built from 13 residues. V shed 3 bases and J shed 4 bases, with 11 bases lying between them. CDR1 is GTSNPN and CDR2 is SVGIG in the germline V gene (reference sequence). CDR3 region: CAWSSTRADTQYF. DNA for the CDR3: TGTGCCTGGAGCTCGACTAGGGCAGATACGCAGTATTTT.

The CDR3 region is CASSQDPQYEQYF. The CDR3 region has the DNA TGTGCCAGCAGCCAAGATCCGCAGTACGAGCAGTACTTC. The chain is built from TRBV4-2 and TRBJ2-7; D call uncertain. Looked up from germline, CDR1 is LGHNA and CDR2 is YNFKEQ. This CDR3 has 13 residues. V was clipped by 0 bases and J by 4 bases, with 7 bases between them.

This sequence joins TRBV7-9 and TRBJ1-2, with a possible D match to TRBD1 (5 bases). This CDR3 contains 13 residues. Trimming left V 5 bases short and J 3 bases short, with 10 bases between. The V gene's germline CDR1 is SEHNR and CDR2 FQNEAQ (reference sequence). The CDR3 bases are TGTGCCAGCAGCCCCCGGGGGGACTATGGCTACACCTTC. This translates into CASSPRGDYGYTF.

This sequence joins TRBV5-6 and TRBJ1-3; TRBD1 might be the D (5 bases). Germline assignment: CDR1 SGHDT and CDR2 YYEEEE. The CDR3 covers 14 residues. The V gene lost 0 bases and the J gene lost 9 bases, with 13 bases spanning the gap. This CDR3 is CASSLGSLGGTIYF. The CDR3 DNA reads as TGTGCCAGCAGCTTGGGCAGCCTGGGGGGCACCATATATTTT.

The CDR3 DNA reads as TGTGCCAGCAGCCCCTCACAGGGGCAGGGCTATGGCTACACCTTC. This translates into CASSPSQGQGYGYTF. The rearrangement uses TRBV5-5 and TRBJ1-2, with 7 nucleotides matching TRBD1. Germline CDR1 reads SGHKS; CDR2 reads YYEKEE (reference sequence). Unmatched junction bases numbered 10, after V lost 4 bases and J lost 4 bases. The length of the CDR3 is 15 residues.

This sequence joins TRBV19 and TRBJ1-1; TRBD1 might be the D (6 bases). V was shortened by 3 bases and J by 1 base, with 9 bases between the two germline ends. CDR1 is LNHDA and CDR2 is SQIVND in the germline V gene (reference sequence). The CDR3 is 14 residues long. The CDR3 bases are TGTGCCAGTAGTATTAGGGGGGCGAACACTGAAGCTTTCTTT. The encoded protein is CASSIRGANTEAFF.

The J gene is TRBJ1-1, the V gene TRBV4-3; D is uncertain. The V and J ends lost 2 bases and 8 bases respectively, with 12 bases between them. Germline V gene lookup returns CDR1 LGHNA and CDR2 YSLEER. CDR3 size: 13 residues. CDR3 DNA: TGCGCCAGCAGCCAACACCGGCAGGAGGAAGCTTTCTTT. This encodes CASSQHRQEEAFF.

The chain carries TRBV5-4 and TRBJ2-7; TRBD1 matches 7 bases. This CDR3 is 14 amino acids long. The germline V gene encodes CDR1 SGHNT and CDR2 YYREEE (reference sequence). The junction had 3 bases not matched to a gene; V was cut back by 1 base and J by 2 bases. The CDR3 sequence: CASSLWQGAYEQYF. The CDR3 DNA reads TGTGCCAGCAGCTTGTGGCAGGGGGCCTACGAGCAGTACTTC.

This chain joins TRBV28 and TRBJ1-1; D remains unclear. Per the germline V gene, CDR1 is MDHEN and CDR2 is SYDVKM. The CDR3 runs to 16 residues. Trimming took 4 bases from V and 2 from J, leaving 17 bases between them. CDR3 in DNA: TGTGCCAGCAGTTCCCCCTCAAATGGGTTAAACACTGAAGCTTTCTTT. Its translation is CASSSPSNGLNTEAFF.

CDR3 in DNA: TGCGCCAGCAGCCTCAAGCCTTTTGGAGCTAATGAAAAACTGTTTTTT. As protein: CASSLKPFGANEKLFF. The chain is built from TRBV4-1 and TRBJ1-4, with unresolved D. The V gene's germline CDR1 is MGHRA and CDR2 YSYEKL. This CDR3 contains 16 residues. V was clipped by 4 bases and J by 3 bases, with 15 bases between them.

This clone was seen only once. The rearrangement uses TRBV13 and TRBJ2-3, with 9 bases aligning to TRBD1. This CDR3 has 15 residues. Trimming cost V 4 bases and J 4 bases; bases outside gene matches: 6. Germline CDR1 PRHDT, CDR2 FYEKMQ (reference sequence). CDR3 nucleotide sequence: TGTGCCAGCAGCTCCGGACAGGGGAGGGCAGATACGCAGTATTTT. This translates into CASSSGQGRADTQYF.

The chain recombines TRBV19 with TRBJ2-7; D is perhaps TRBD2 (5 bases). V was clipped by 4 bases and J by 7 bases, with 8 bases between them. CDR1 and CDR2 from the germline V gene are LNHDA and SQIVND (reference sequence). CDR3 length: 11 amino acids. The CDR3 reads CASSTGIEQYF. CDR3 sequence (DNA): TGTGCCAGTAGTACCGGGATAGAGCAGTACTTC.

This chain joins TRBV7-2 and TRBJ2-7; perhaps TRBD1 as D (6 bases). Germline CDR1 reads SGHTA; CDR2 reads FQGNSA. V lost 0 bases and J 2 bases, leaving 11 bases between the germline ends. This CDR3 region has 15 residues. The CDR3 coding sequence is TGTGCCAGCAGCTTAGCGTCAGGGGAACCCTACGAGCAGTACTTC. Its protein product is CASSLASGEPYEQYF.

V is TRBV7-9 and J is TRBJ1-2; the match to TRBD1 covers 9 bases. With V trimmed by 3 bases and J by 7 bases, 15 bases remained unmatched. Germline assignment: CDR1 SEHNR and CDR2 FQNEAQ (reference sequence). This CDR3 has 17 residues. CDR3 sequence: CASSFVPGQGGGVGYTF. Written as DNA, the CDR3 is TGTGCCAGCAGCTTCGTCCCGGGACAGGGTGGGGGAGTTGGCTACACCTTC.

The chain combines TRBV19 with TRBJ1-2; D is unclear. V dropped 3 bases and J dropped 0 bases, with 14 bases sitting between them. Germline V CDR1 and CDR2: LNHDA, SQIVND (reference sequence). This CDR3 contains 16 residues. CDR3: CASSMDGRNTNYGYTF. Written as DNA, the CDR3 is TGTGCCAGTAGTATGGATGGACGGAACACTAACTATGGCTACACCTTC.

A few counts support this clone. The chain combines TRBV7-2 with TRBJ2-2, with 10 positions matching TRBD2. Trimming removed 2 bases from V and 0 bases from J; junction bases left unmatched: 3. There are 17 residues in the CDR3. The germline V gene encodes CDR1 SGHTA and CDR2 FQGNSA. This CDR3 reads CASSLLAGAPNTGELFF. As DNA, the CDR3 is TGTGCCAGCAGCTTACTAGCGGGAGCCCCGAACACCGGGGAGCTGTTTTTT.

The gene calls are TRBV7-9 and TRBJ1-3; D is unclear. The V end was cut by 7 bases, the J end by 2 bases, with 12 bases between. Germline V CDR1 and CDR2: SEHNR, FQNEAQ (reference sequence). This CDR3 contains 14 residues. The DNA for the CDR3 is TGTGCCAGCATGGCGGGAACGACTGGAAACACCATATATTTT. It encodes CASMAGTTGNTIYF.

Only one count was recorded for this clone. CDR3 DNA sequence: TGTGCCAGCAGTTACTCGGCGGGAGCTGGGGATGATGAGCAGTTCTTC. It specifies CASSYSAGAGDDEQFF. The chain couples TRBV6-5 to TRBJ2-1; 7 bases match TRBD2. CDR1 and CDR2 from the germline V gene are MNHEY and SVGAGI. This CDR3 is built from 16 residues. V was pared by 0 bases and J by 8 bases, with 10 bases of the junction left unmatched.

The chain carries TRBV25-1 and TRBJ2-1, with a weak D call TRBD1 (6 bases). This CDR3 has 15 residues. Trimming cost V 0 bases and J 8 bases, with 14 bases left between them. Per germline, CDR1 MGHDK and CDR2 SYGVNS. CDR3 amino acids: CASSEYATGNDEQFF. For the CDR3, the DNA is TGTGCCAGCAGTGAATATGCGACAGGTAATGATGAGCAGTTCTTC.

The V and J genes are TRBV4-3 and TRBJ2-2, with a weak D call TRBD2 (5 bases). The V end was cut by 0 bases, the J end by 7 bases, with 21 bases between. This CDR3 region has 18 residues. The germline V gene encodes CDR1 LGHNA and CDR2 YSLEER. CDR3: CASSQDQRSPWRNGELFF. For the CDR3, the DNA is TGCGCCAGCAGCCAAGATCAGCGGAGCCCTTGGAGGAACGGGGAGCTGTTTTTT.

V gene TRBV7-2 combines with J gene TRBJ1-1; 7 bases are a match to TRBD1. The V gene end was trimmed by 2 bases and the J gene end by 3 bases; junction bases not matched to a gene: 3. The CDR3 totals 14 residues. Germline lookup yields CDR1 SGHTA and CDR2 FQGNSA. The CDR3 sequence is CASSLQGGYTEAFF. The CDR3 DNA sequence: TGTGCCAGCAGCTTACAGGGGGGGTACACTGAAGCTTTCTTT.

The chain links TRBV6-5 to TRBJ1-1, with TRBD1 identical over 8 bases. Trimming removed 5 bases from V and 7 bases from J; junction bases left unmatched: 9. The CDR3 spans 14 residues. Germline CDR1 and CDR2: MNHEY and SVGAGI. CDR3 nucleotides: TGTGCCAGCAGTACACGGACAGGGAGGGGTGAAGCTTTCTTT. Translation: CASSTRTGRGEAFF.

The chain combines TRBV6-5 with TRBJ1-1; TRBD1 matches at 12 bases. CDR3 length: 15 amino acids. CDR1 is MNHEY, CDR2 SVGAGI, per germline. V trimming: 2 bases; J trimming: 6 bases; junction bases outside the gene matches: 4. The CDR3: CASSYQGQGAAEAFF. The CDR3 nucleotides are TGTGCCAGCAGTTACCAGGGACAGGGGGCCGCTGAAGCTTTCTTT.

The chain carries TRBV6-5 and TRBJ1-5; D gene unclear. Germline assignment: CDR1 MNHEY and CDR2 SVGAGI. The CDR3 length is 13 residues. V was cut by 2 bases and J by 7 bases, with 9 bases left in between. CDR3 DNA sequence: TGTGCCAGCAGTTACAAGCCGAGGCAGCCCCAGCATTTT. This encodes CASSYKPRQPQHF.

The chain couples TRBV11-2 to TRBJ1-5; D not certain. The CDR3 totals 12 residues. Germline loops: CDR1 SGHAT, CDR2 FQNNGV. V lost 5 bases, J lost 6 bases, and 8 bases lay in between. The CDR3 DNA reads TGTGCCAGCAGCCTCGGCGGTCAGCCCCAGCATTTT. Amino acids: CASSLGGQPQHF.

This clone was seen more than once but under ten times. This chain joins TRBV4-3 and TRBJ2-1; D gene uncertain. The CDR3 contains 15 residues. CDR1 LGHNA and CDR2 YSLEER come from the germline V gene. The ends were cut back, 4 bases at V and 2 bases at J, with 12 bases in the middle. CDR3 in amino acids: CASSPDLSTYNEQFF. CDR3 in DNA: TGCGCCAGCAGCCCCGACTTGAGCACCTACAATGAGCAGTTCTTC.